This T cell receptor beta chain emerged from a study of post-analysis software for immune sequencing data. The study's findings and limits: With TRBV5-6, TRBV5-1 and TRBV20-1 included, about five TRBV segments were more frequent in patients than in controls.

The CDR3 sequence is 14 residues long. V was shortened by 7 bases and J by 5 bases, with 17 bases between the two germline ends. The germline V gene encodes CDR1 MNHEY and CDR2 SVGEGT. With respect to this clonotype: Its antigen is undetermined.

Unique molecular identifiers were present in the TCR beta cDNA libraries. TCRdb fed the PCR reads into MiXCR, producing one record per CDR3 protein. The profile covers almost 700,000 distinct CDR3 sequences, with over 45% appearing a single time and roughly 12% taken by the ten largest. The V call is TRBV6-2 or TRBV6-3, the J call TRBJ2-5; D unclear. Source material: blood. The clonotype comes from a girl aged 2-9 years with multiple sclerosis. The CDR3, as DNA: TGTGCCAGCACCCCGGGTCTACCCCAGGAGACCCAGTACTTC. Translated: CASTPGLPQETQYF.